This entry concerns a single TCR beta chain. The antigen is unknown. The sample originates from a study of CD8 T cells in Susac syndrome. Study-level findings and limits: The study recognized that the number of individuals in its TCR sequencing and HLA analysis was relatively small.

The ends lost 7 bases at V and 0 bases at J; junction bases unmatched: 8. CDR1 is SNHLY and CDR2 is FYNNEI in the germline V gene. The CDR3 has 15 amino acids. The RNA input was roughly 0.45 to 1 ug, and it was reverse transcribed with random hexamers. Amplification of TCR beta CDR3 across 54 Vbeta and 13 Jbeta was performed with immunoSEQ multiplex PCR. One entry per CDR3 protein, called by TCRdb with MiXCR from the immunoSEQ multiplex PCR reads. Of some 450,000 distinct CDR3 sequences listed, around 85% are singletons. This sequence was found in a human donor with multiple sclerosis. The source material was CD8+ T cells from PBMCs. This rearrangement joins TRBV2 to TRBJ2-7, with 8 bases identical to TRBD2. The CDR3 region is CASMGETSDSYEQYF. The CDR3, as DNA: TGTGCCAGCATGGGGGAGACTAGCGACTCCTACGAGCAGTACTTC.